This note documents a single TCR beta chain sequence. Trimming took 3 bases from V and 4 from J, leaving 17 bases between them. In germline, CDR1 is KGHDR, CDR2 SFDVKD. The CDR3 spans 16 residues. Assay: immunoSEQ multiplex PCR; the TCRdb copy retains only in-frame clones and omits some. The table shows 100,000 to 150,000 clones, with approximately 87% occurring only once. The source of the sample is a study of control samples from healthy donors and cancer patients. The V gene is TRBV24-1, the J gene TRBJ1-1; tentatively, D is TRBD1 (5 bases). This TCR was sampled from a young man in good health. The specimen was blood. CDR3 region: CATSDSTFRDGTEAFF. The DNA for the CDR3 is TGTGCCACCAGTGATAGTACCTTCAGGGATGGCACTGAAGCTTTCTTT.